This TCR beta chain was sequenced in a study of Tregs in tolerant kidney transplant recipients. The study's findings and limits: Tolerant patients' donor-specific Tregs expanded beyond overall Tregs, suggesting antigen-driven growth.

In regard to this clone: Its antigen is still unknown. The sequence runs out 3 residues before the end of the CDR3; the remainder is reconstructed from the germline J gene.

Mixed chimerism was transient after nonmyeloablative marrow transplants from related graft donors. CDR1 SGHRS and CDR2 YFSETQ come from the germline V gene. This CDR3 is 15 amino acids long. Trimming removed 1 base from V and 4 bases from J, with 12 bases in between. Clones were sequenced by immunoSEQ multiplex PCR, and TCRdb holds only the in-frame ones, with some missing. The sample table sets out 5,000 or so clones. The sequence was obtained from a human patient who received a combined kidney and bone marrow transplant. Certain T cells may be donor cells from the graft. This specimen consisted of CD4+ T cells from blood (PBMCs), obtained roughly 15 months after the transplant. V gene TRBV5-1 combines with J gene TRBJ1-3; D may be TRBD1 (5 bases). The CDR3 DNA, read in part, is TGCGCCAGCAGCTTGTCTGCAGGGTACGGAAACACC. Translating it yields CASSLSAGYGNT. The whole CDR3 sequence is CASSLSAGYGNTIYF.